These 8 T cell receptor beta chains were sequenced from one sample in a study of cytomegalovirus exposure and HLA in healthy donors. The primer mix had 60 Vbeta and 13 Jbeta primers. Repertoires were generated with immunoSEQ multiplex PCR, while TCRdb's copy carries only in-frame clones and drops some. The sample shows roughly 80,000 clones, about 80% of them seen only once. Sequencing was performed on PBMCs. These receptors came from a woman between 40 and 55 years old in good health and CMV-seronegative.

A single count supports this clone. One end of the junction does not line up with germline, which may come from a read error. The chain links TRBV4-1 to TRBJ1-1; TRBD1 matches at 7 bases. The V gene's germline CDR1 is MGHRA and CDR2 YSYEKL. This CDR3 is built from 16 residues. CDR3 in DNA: TGCGCCAGCAGCCAAGGTCTCATCAGGGGGAACGCTGAAGCTTTCTTT. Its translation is CASSQGLIRGNAEAFF.

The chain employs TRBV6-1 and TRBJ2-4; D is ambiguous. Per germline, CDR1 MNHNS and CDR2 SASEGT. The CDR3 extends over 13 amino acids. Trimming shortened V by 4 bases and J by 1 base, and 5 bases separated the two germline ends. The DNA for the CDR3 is TGTGCCAGCAGTGGGCACGCCAAAAACATTCAGTACTTC. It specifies CASSGHAKNIQYF.

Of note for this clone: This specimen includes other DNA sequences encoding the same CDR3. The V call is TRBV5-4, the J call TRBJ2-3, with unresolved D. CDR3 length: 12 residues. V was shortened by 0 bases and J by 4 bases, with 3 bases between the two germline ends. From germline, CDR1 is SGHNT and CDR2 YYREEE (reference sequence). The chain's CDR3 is CASSLASDTQYF. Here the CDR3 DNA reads TGTGCCAGCAGCTTGGCGTCAGATACGCAGTATTTT.

CDR3 sequence: CASSNDYQETQYF. The DNA of the CDR3 is TGTGCCAGCAGTAATGACTACCAAGAGACCCAGTACTTC. J is TRBJ2-5 and V is TRBV2; no clear D. Germline values: CDR1 SNHLY, CDR2 FYNNEI. CDR3 length equals 13 residues. The V and J ends lost 5 bases and 0 bases respectively, with 7 bases between them.

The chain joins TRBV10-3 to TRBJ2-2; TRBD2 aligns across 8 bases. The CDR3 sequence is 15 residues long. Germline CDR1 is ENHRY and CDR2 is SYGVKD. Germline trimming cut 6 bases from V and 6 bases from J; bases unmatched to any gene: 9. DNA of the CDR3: TGTGCCATCAGGGGTAGCGGGATCCTATCCGGGGAGCTGTTTTTT. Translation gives CAIRGSGILSGELFF.

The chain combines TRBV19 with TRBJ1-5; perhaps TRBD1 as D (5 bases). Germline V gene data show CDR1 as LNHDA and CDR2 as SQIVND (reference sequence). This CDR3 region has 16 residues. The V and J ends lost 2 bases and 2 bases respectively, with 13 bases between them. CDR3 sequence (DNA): TGTGCCAGTAGTATAAGGGGCTCGGGTGGCAATCAGCCCCAGCATTTT. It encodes CASSIRGSGGNQPQHF.

Here the CDR3 reads CASSAVSGISYNEQFF. CDR3 DNA sequence: TGTGCCAGCAGCGCGGTTAGCGGAATTTCCTACAATGAGCAGTTCTTC. The chain carries TRBV9 and TRBJ2-1; D may be TRBD2 (6 bases). V was trimmed by 3 bases and J by 1 base, leaving 14 bases between them. Germline CDR1 is SGDLS and CDR2 is YYNGEE. There are 16 residues in the CDR3.

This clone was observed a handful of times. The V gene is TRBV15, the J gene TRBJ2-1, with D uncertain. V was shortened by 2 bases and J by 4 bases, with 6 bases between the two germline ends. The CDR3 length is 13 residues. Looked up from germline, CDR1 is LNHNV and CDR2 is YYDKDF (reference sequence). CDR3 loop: CATSRNEYNEQFF. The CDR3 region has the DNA TGTGCCACCAGCAGAAACGAGTACAATGAGCAGTTCTTC.